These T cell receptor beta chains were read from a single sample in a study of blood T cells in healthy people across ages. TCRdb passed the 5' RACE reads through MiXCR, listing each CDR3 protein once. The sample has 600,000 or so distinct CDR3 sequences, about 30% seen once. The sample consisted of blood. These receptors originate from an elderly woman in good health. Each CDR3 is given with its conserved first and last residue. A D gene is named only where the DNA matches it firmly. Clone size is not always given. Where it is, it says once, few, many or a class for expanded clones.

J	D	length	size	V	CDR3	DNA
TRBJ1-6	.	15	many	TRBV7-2	CASSQTSSYNSPLHF	TGTGCCAGCAGTCAGACGAGCTCCTATAATTCACCCCTCCACTTT
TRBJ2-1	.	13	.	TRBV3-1	CASSQDGRNEQFF	TGTGCCAGCAGCCAAGATGGACGGAATGAGCAGTTCTTC
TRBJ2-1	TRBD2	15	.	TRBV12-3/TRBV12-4	CASRRSGGAFSERFF	TGTGCCAGCAGGAGAAGCGGGGGGGCCTTCAGTGAGCGGTTCTTC
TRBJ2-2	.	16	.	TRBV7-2	CASSPSGRLFTGELFF	TGTGCCAGCAGCCCGAGCGGTCGGCTCTTCACCGGGGAGCTGTTTTTT
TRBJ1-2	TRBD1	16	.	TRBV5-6	CASSLTGAGGAYGYTF	TGTGCCAGCAGCTTGACCGGGGCAGGGGGAGCCTATGGCTACACCTTC
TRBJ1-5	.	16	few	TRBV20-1	CSARDAAAYSNQPQHF	TGCAGTGCTAGAGATGCGGCGGCTTATAGCAATCAGCCCCAGCATTTT
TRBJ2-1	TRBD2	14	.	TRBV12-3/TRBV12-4	CASRGLPTYNEQFF	TGTGCCAGCAGGGGACTACCCACCTACAATGAGCAGTTCTTC
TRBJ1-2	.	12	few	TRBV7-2	CASTLTPYGYTF	TGTGCCAGCACCCTGACACCTTATGGCTACACCTTC
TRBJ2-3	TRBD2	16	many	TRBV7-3	CASSRGLAGGTDTQYF	TGTGCCAGCAGCAGGGGACTAGCGGGGGGCACAGATACGCAGTATTTT
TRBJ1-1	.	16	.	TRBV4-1	CASSQERTKGRTEAFF	TGCGCCAGCAGCCAAGAAAGGACCAAAGGACGGACTGAAGCTTTCTTT
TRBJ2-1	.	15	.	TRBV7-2	CASSPPGGLGNEQFF	TGTGCCAGCAGCCCCCCGGGGGGCCTGGGGAATGAGCAGTTCTTC
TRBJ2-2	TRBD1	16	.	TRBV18	CASSPDRASNTGELFF	TGTGCCAGCTCACCGGACAGGGCCTCGAACACCGGGGAGCTGTTTTTT
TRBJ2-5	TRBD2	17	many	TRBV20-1	CSARAWTSGGGQETQYF	TGCAGTGCTAGAGCGTGGACTAGCGGGGGGGGGCAAGAGACCCAGTACTTC
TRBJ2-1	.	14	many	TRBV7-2	CASSFGGRMYEQFF	TGTGCCAGCAGCTTCGGAGGGCGTATGTATGAGCAGTTCTTC
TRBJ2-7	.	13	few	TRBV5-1	CANSLARDREQYF	TGCGCCAACAGCTTGGCTAGGGATCGCGAGCAGTACTTC
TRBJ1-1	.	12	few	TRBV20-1	CSASRELSEAFF	TGCAGTGCTAGTAGGGAATTGTCCGAAGCTTTCTTT
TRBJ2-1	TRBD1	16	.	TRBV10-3	CAISESGQGSSGEQFF	TGTGCCATCAGTGAGTCCGGACAGGGGTCTTCGGGTGAGCAGTTCTTC
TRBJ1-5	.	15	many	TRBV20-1	CSATYSTGRGQPQHF	TGCAGTGCGACTTATTCTACAGGGAGAGGTCAGCCCCAGCATTTT
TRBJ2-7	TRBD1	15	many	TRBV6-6	CASSYVQGVSYEQYF	TGTGCCAGCAGTTACGTCCAGGGGGTCTCCTACGAGCAGTACTTC
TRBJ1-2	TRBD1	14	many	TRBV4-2	CASSLRGQTGGYTF	TGTGCCAGCAGCCTCAGGGGGCAAACGGGTGGCTACACCTTC
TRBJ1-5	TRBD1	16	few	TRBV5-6	CASSLGQGASNQPQHF	TGTGCCAGCAGCTTGGGACAGGGGGCGAGCAATCAGCCCCAGCATTTT
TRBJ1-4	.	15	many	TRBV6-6	CASSSGTDSGEKLFF	TGTGCCAGCAGTTCCGGGACCGACTCGGGGGAAAAACTGTTTTTT
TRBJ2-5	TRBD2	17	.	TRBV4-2	CASSRTPGLAGEETQYF	TGTGCCAGCAGCCGTACCCCGGGACTAGCGGGAGAAGAGACCCAGTACTTC
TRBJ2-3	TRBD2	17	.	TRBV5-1	CASSSASGRPSTDTQYF	TGCGCCAGCAGCTCTGCCAGCGGGAGGCCTAGCACAGATACGCAGTATTTT